This T cell receptor (beta chain) was obtained from a study of human T cells and chemical hapten exposure. Only a few counts were recorded for this clonotype. The V gene lost 4 bases and the J gene lost 0 bases, with 2 bases spanning the gap. This CDR3 has 12 residues. Germline assignment: CDR1 SNHLY and CDR2 FYNNEI. It was from unfractionated whole blood that total RNA was extracted. The library tagged each cDNA molecule with unique molecular identifiers. TCRdb re-called the 5' RACE reads through MiXCR, storing one row per CDR3 protein. The table has tens of thousands of distinct CDR3 sequences, around 15% seen once.

The source is a female donor in good health. V is TRBV2 and J is TRBJ2-3, with D unclear. The CDR3 DNA follows: TGTGCCAGCAGTGGCAGCACAGATACGCAGTATTTT. Translation: CASSGSTDTQYF. Full variable domain (rest looked up from reference TRBV2 and TRBJ2-3): EPEVTQTPSHQVTQMGQEVILRCVPISNHLYFYWYRQILGQKVEFLVSFYNNEISEKSEIFDDQFSVERPDGSNFTLKIRSTKLEDSAMYFCASSGSTDTQYFGPGTRLTVL.